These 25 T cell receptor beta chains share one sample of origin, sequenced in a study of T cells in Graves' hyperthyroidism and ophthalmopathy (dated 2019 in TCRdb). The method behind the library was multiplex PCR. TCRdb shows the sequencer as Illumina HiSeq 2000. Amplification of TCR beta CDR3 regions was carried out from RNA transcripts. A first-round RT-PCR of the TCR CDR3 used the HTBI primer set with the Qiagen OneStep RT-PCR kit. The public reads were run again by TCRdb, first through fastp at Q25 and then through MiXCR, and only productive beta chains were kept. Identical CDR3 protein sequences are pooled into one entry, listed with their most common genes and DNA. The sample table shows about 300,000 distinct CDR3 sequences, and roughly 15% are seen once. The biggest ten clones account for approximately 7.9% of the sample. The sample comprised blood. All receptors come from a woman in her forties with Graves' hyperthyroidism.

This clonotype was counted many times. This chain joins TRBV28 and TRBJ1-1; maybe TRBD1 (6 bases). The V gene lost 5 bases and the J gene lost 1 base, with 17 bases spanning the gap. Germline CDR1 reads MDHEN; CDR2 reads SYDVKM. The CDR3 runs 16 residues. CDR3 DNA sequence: TGTGCCAGCAGTCCCTTCTATCGACAGGCGAACACTGAAGCTTTCTTT. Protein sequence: CASSPFYRQANTEAFF. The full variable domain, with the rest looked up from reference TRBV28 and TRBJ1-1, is DVKVTQSSRYLVKRTGEKVFLECVQDMDHENMFWYRQDPGLGLRLIYFSYDVKMKEKGDIPEGYSVSREKKERFSLILESASTNQTSMYLCASSPFYRQANTEAFFGQGTRLTVV.

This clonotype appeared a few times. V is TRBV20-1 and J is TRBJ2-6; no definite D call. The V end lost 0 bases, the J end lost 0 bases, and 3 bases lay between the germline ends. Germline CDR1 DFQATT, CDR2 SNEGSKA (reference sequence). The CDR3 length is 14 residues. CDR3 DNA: TGCAGTGCTAGAGAGAACTCTGGGGCCAACGTCCTGACTTTC. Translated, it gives CSARENSGANVLTF.

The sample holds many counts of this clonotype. The CDR3 bases are TGTGCCAGCAGTTTTTCGACCGGGAGGGTCACTGAAGCTTTCTTT. Amino acids: CASSFSTGRVTEAFF. The chain couples TRBV28 to TRBJ1-1; D remains unclear. Trimming pared 3 bases from V and 4 bases from J, leaving 15 bases between. The CDR3 has 15 residues. CDR1 and CDR2 (germline): MDHEN, SYDVKM.

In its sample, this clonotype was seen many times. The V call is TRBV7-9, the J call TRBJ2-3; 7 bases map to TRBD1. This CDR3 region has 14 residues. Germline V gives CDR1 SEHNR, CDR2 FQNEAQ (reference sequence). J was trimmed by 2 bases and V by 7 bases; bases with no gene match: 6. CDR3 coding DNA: TGTGCCAGCAACTTCGACAGGGACACAGATACGCAGTATTTT. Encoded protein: CASNFDRDTDTQYF.

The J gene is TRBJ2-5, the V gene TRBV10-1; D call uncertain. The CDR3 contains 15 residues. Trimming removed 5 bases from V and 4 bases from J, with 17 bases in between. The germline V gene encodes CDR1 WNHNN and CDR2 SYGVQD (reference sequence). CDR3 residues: CASSRAGPPGETQYF. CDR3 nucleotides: TGCGCCAGCAGTCGTGCAGGTCCCCCCGGAGAGACCCAGTACTTC.

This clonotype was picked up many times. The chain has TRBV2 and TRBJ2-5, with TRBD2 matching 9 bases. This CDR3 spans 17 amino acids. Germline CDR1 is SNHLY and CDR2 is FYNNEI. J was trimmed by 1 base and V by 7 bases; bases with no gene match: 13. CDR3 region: CASTKTVAGALQETQYF. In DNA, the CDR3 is TGTGCCAGCACCAAAACCGTAGCGGGAGCCCTCCAAGAGACCCAGTACTTC.

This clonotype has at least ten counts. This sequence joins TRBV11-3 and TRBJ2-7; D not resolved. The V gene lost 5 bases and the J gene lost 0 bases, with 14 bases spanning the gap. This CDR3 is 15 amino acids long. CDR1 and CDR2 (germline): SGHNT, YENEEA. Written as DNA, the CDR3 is TGTGCCAGCAGCCCCCGGGCCGAAGACTCCTACGAGCAGTACTTC. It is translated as CASSPRAEDSYEQYF. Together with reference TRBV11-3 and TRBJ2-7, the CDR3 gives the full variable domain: EAGVVQSPRYKIIEKKQPVAFWCNPISGHNTLYWYLQNLGQGPELLIRYENEEAVDDSQLPKDRFSAERLKGVDSTLKIQPAELGDSAVYLCASSPRAEDSYEQYFGPGTRLTVT.

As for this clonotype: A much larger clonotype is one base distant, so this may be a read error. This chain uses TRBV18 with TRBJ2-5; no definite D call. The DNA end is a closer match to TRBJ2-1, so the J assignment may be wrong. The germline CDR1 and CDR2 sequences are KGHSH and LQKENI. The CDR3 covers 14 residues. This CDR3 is CASSPGLYQETQFF. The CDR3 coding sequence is TGTGCCAGCTCACCTGGTCTGTACCAAGAGACCCAGTTCTTC.

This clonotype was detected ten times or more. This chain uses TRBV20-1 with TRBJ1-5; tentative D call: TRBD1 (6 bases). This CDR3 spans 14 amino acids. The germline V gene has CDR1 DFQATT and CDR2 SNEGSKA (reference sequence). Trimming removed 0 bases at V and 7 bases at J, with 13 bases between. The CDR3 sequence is CSARDWGRRQPQHF. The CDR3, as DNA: TGCAGTGCTAGAGATTGGGGGCGAAGGCAGCCCCAGCATTTT.

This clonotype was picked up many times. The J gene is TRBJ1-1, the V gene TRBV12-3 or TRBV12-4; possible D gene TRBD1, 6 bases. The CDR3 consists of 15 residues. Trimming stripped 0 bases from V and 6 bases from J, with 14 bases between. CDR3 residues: CASSLATVRGAEAFF. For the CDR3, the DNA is TGTGCCAGCAGTTTAGCGACAGTAAGGGGGGCTGAAGCTTTCTTT.

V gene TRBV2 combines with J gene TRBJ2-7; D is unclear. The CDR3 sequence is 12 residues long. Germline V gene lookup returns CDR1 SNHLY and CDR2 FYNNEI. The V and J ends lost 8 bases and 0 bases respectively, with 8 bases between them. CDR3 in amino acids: CASGIFSYEQYF. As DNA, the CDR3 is TGTGCCAGCGGGATCTTCTCCTACGAGCAGTACTTC.

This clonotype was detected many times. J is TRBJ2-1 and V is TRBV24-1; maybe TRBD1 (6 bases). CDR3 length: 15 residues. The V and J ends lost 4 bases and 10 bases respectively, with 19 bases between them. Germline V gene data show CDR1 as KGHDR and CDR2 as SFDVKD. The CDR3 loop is CATSETGHGLIEQFF. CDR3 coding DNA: TGTGCCACCAGTGAAACGGGACACGGACTTATCGAGCAGTTCTTC.

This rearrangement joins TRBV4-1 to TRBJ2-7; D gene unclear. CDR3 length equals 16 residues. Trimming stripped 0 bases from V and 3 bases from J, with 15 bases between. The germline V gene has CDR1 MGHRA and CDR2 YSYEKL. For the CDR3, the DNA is TGCGCCAGCAGCCAAGATCGACACCTATCGCACTACGAGCAGTACTTC. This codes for CASSQDRHLSHYEQYF.

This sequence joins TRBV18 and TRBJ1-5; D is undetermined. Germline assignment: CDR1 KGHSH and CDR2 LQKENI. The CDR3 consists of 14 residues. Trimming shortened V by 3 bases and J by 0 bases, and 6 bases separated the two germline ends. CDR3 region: CASSPENSNQPQHF. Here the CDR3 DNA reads TGTGCCAGCTCACCCGAAAATAGCAATCAGCCCCAGCATTTT.

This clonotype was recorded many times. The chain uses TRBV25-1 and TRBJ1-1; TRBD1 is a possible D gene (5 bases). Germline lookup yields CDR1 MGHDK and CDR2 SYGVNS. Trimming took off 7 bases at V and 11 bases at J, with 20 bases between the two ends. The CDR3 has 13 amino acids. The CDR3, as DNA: TGTGCCAGCATCTCGACCGGCGGGGCGAACGCTTTCTTT. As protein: CASISTGGANAFF.

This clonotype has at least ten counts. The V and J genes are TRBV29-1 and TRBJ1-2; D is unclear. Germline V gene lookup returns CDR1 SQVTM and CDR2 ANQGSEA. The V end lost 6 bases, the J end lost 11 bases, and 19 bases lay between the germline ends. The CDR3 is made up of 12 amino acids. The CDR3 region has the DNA TGCAGCGTAACCACCGGGCCCACGATATACACCTTC. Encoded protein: CSVTTGPTIYTF.

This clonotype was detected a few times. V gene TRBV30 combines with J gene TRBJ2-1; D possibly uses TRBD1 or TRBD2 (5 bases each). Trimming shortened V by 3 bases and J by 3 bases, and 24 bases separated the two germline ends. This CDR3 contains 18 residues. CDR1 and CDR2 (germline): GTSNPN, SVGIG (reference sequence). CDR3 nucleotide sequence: TGTGCCTGGAGACGGGACCCCCGGCGAGAGGGCTACTACAATGAGCAGTTCTTC. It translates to CAWRRDPRREGYYNEQFF.

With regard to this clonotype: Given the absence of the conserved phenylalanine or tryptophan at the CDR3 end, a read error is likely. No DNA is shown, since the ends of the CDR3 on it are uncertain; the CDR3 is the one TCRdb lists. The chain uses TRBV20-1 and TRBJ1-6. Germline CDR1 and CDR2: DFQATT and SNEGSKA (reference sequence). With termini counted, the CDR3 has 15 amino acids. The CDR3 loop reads CSAKKSADGYSPIHL.

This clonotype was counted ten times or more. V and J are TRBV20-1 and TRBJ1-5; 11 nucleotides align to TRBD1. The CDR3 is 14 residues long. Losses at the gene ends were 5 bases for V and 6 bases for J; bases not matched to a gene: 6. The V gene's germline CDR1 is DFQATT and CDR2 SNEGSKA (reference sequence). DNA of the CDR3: TGCAGTGCTGACACCGGGACAGGGGGTCAGCCCCAGCATTTT. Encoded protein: CSADTGTGGQPQHF.

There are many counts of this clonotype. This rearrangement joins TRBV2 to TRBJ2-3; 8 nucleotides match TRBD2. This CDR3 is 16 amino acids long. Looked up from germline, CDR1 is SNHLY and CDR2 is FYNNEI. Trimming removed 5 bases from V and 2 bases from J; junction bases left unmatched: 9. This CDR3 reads CASSTPTGGLTDTQYF. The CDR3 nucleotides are TGTGCCAGCAGTACCCCGACGGGGGGGCTCACAGATACGCAGTATTTT.

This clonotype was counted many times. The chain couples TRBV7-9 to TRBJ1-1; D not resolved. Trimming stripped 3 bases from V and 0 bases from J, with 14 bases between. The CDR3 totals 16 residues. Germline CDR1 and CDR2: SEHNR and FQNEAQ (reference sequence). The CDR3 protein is CASSFGSGLMNTEAFF. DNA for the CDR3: TGTGCCAGCAGCTTCGGTAGCGGCCTGATGAACACTGAAGCTTTCTTT.

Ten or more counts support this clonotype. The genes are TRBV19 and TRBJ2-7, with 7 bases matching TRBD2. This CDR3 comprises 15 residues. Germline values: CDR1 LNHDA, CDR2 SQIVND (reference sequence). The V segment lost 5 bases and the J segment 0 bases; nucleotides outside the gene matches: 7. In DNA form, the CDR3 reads TGTGCCAGTAGTTTCACTAGCGAGAGCTCCTACGAGCAGTACTTC. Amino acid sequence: CASSFTSESSYEQYF.

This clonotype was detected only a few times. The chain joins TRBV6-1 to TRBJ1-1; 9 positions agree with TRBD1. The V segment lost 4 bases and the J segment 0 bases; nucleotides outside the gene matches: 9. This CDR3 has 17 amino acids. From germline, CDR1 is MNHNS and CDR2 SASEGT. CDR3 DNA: TGTGCCAGCAGTGCAATCGCGGGACAGGGTATGAACACTGAAGCTTTCTTT. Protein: CASSAIAGQGMNTEAFF.

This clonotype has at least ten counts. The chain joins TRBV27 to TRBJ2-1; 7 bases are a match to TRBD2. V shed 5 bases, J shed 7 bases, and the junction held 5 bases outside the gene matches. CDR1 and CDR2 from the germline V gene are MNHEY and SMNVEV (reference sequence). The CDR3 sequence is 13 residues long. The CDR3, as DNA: TGTGCCAGCAGTAGGACTAGATCTAATGAGCAGTTCTTC. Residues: CASSRTRSNEQFF.

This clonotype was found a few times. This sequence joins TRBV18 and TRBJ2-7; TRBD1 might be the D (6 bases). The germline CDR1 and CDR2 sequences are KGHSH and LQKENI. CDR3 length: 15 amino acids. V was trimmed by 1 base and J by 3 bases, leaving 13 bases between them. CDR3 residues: CASSPRVEGGYEQYF. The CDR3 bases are TGTGCCAGCTCACCACGGGTTGAAGGGGGCTACGAGCAGTACTTC.